This T cell receptor (beta chain) was captured in a study of tumor-infiltrating lymphocytes in primary liver carcinoma. Production of TCR beta cDNA used approximately 0.45 ug total RNA together with a constant-region primer. Amplification in three nested multiplex PCR rounds with slightly modified ARM-PCR gave rise to TCR beta libraries. Both of the initial two PCR rounds ran for about 9 cycles and employed TRBV1-TRBV30 forward primers alongside a C-beta reverse primer. A single record per CDR3 protein comes from TCRdb applying MiXCR to the multiplex PCR reads. The sample includes about 200,000 distinct CDR3 sequences, around 81% of them seen just once. From unsorted bulk tissue weighing roughly 17-31 mg, DNA and RNA were co-extracted. Regarding this clonotype: The junction and the germline gene differ at one end; a read error may be behind it.

The CDR3 has 14 amino acids. CDR1 is LGHNA, CDR2 YNFKEQ, per germline. Material: tumor tissue from primary liver carcinoma. The chain links TRBV4-2 to TRBJ2-1, with D maybe TRBD2 (5 bases). The receptor's source is a man between 40 and 49 years old with primary liver carcinoma and hepatitis B virus infection. CDR3 coding DNA: TGTGCCAGCAGTCAAGAACTAGAAAGTAATGAGCAGTTCTTC. Its protein is CASSQELESNEQFF.